Presented here are 23 T cell receptor beta chains from one specimen sequenced in a study of response to subunit inactivated influenza vaccine. TCRdb processed the RT-PCR reads anew with MiXCR; each CDR3 protein has one entry. The sample lists hundreds of thousands of distinct CDR3 sequences, 14% occurring once. Sequenced here: PBMCs from blood, sampled 14 to 15 days before vaccination. Receptors originate from a man aged 50 or older who received an inactivated influenza vaccine.

This clonotype was found many times. The rearrangement uses TRBV18 and TRBJ2-7; D call uncertain. The V and J ends lost 3 bases and 5 bases respectively, with 8 bases between them. CDR1 KGHSH and CDR2 LQKENI come from the germline V gene. The CDR3 length is 12 residues. The CDR3: CASSPVRDEQYF. The DNA of the CDR3 is TGTGCCAGCTCACCGGTTCGGGACGAGCAGTACTTC. The full variable domain, its missing parts supplied by reference TRBV18 and TRBJ2-7, is NAGVMQNPRHLVRRRGQEARLRCSPMKGHSHVYWYRQLPEEGLKFMVYLQKENIIDESGMPKERFSAEFPKEGPSILRIQQVVRGDSAAYFCASSPVRDEQYFGPGTRLTVT.

Many counts were recorded for this clonotype. This chain links TRBV5-1 with TRBJ2-2; D possibly corresponds to TRBD1 (6 bases). Trimming shortened V by 0 bases and J by 5 bases, and 17 bases separated the two germline ends. Germline V CDR1 and CDR2: SGHRS, YFSETQ. This CDR3 comprises 17 residues. CDR3 loop: CASSLASGTLRTGELFF. The CDR3 coding sequence is TGCGCCAGCAGCTTGGCCTCCGGGACACTGAGGACCGGGGAGCTGTTTTTT.

This clonotype came up many times. This chain links TRBV12-3 or TRBV12-4 with TRBJ1-2; 9 bases align to TRBD1. The CDR3 totals 17 residues. V lost 3 bases to trimming and J lost 0 bases; unmatched junction nucleotides: 8. CDR3 coding DNA: TGTGCCAGCAGTTTCCATGGACAGGGGCACTCTAACTATGGCTACACCTTC. This codes for CASSFHGQGHSNYGYTF.

This clonotype has a handful of counts. The V and J genes are TRBV19 and TRBJ2-3; D unresolved. The ends were cut back, 8 bases at V and 6 bases at J, with 24 bases in the middle. This CDR3 has 16 amino acids. CDR1 LNHDA and CDR2 SQIVND come from the germline V gene (reference sequence). CDR3 sequence: CASPNFNVPVTDTQYF. CDR3 DNA sequence: TGTGCCAGTCCCAACTTTAATGTCCCAGTCACGGATACGCAGTATTTT.

This clonotype was observed a few times. The chain joins TRBV10-3 to TRBJ2-2, with 7 bases aligning to TRBD1. The CDR3 is 13 residues long. V lost 6 bases, J lost 4 bases, and 2 bases stayed unmatched. From germline, CDR1 is ENHRY and CDR2 SYGVKD. CDR3 DNA: TGTGCCATCAGGGGGACAGCCACCGGGGAGCTGTTTTTT. It codes for CAIRGTATGELFF.

The chain combines TRBV5-1 with TRBJ2-3; perhaps TRBD1 as D (5 bases). Germline V CDR1 and CDR2: SGHRS, YFSETQ. The germline V and J ends were trimmed by 6 bases and 3 bases, with 17 bases remaining between them. The CDR3 covers 15 residues. The CDR3 DNA reads TGCGCCAGCAACCAAGGGGTACAGTCAACAGATACGCAGTATTTT. It encodes CASNQGVQSTDTQYF. Supplemented by reference TRBV5-1 and TRBJ2-3, the full variable domain reads KAGVTQTPRYLIKTRGQQVTLSCSPISGHRSVSWYQQTPGQGLQFLFEYFSETQRNKGNFPGRFSGRQFSNSRSEMNVSTLELGDSALYLCASNQGVQSTDTQYFGPGTRLTVL.

This clonotype was recorded at least ten times. The genes are TRBV6-1 and TRBJ2-4; 9 bases match TRBD1. Trimming removed 6 bases from V and 8 bases from J; junction bases left unmatched: 14. From germline, CDR1 is MNHNS and CDR2 SASEGT. CDR3 length: 16 residues. CDR3 loop: CASSTRLQGARDIQYF. The CDR3 DNA is TGTGCCAGCAGCACGAGGTTACAGGGGGCGCGAGACATTCAGTACTTC.

This clonotype was counted ten times or more. The chain employs TRBV7-9 and TRBJ2-7, with 10 nucleotides matching TRBD1. Trimming removed 0 bases from V and 5 bases from J; junction bases left unmatched: 4. Germline values: CDR1 SEHNR, CDR2 FQNEAQ (reference sequence). The length of the CDR3 is 15 residues. CDR3 nucleotides: TGTGCCAGCAGCTTAGCCGGGACAGGGGTAAACGAGCAGTACTTC. Translating it yields CASSLAGTGVNEQYF.

The chain carries TRBV6-1 and TRBJ1-6; 7 bases are shared with TRBD1. Germline CDR1 reads MNHNS; CDR2 reads SASEGT. V trimming: 7 bases; J trimming: 10 bases; junction bases outside the gene matches: 10. The CDR3 is 14 residues long. CDR3 region: CASNPGQVGSPLHF. The CDR3 DNA reads as TGTGCCAGCAATCCCGGACAGGTTGGCTCACCCCTCCACTTT.

The V and J genes are TRBV7-2 and TRBJ1-1, with D unclear. This CDR3 has 15 amino acids. The V gene lost 0 bases and the J gene lost 0 bases, with 8 bases spanning the gap. CDR1 SGHTA and CDR2 FQGNSA come from the germline V gene. The CDR3: CASSLASFLNTEAFF. CDR3 sequence (DNA): TGTGCCAGCAGCTTAGCGTCATTTTTGAACACTGAAGCTTTCTTT.

The chain joins TRBV20-1 to TRBJ1-1; no definite D call. The CDR3 spans 13 residues. Germline lookup yields CDR1 DFQATT and CDR2 SNEGSKA (reference sequence). The V and J ends lost 6 bases and 2 bases respectively, with 13 bases between them. The CDR3 nucleotides read TGCAGTGCCCTCGACATCGGTAACACTGAAGCTTTCTTT. This encodes CSALDIGNTEAFF.

This clonotype was counted between two and nine times. V is TRBV12-3 or TRBV12-4 and J is TRBJ1-2; D remains unclear. This CDR3 comprises 14 residues. V was trimmed by 1 base and J by 4 bases, leaving 10 bases between them. CDR3 nucleotides: TGTGCCAGCAGTTTAGAGGGATTGGTCTATGGCTACACCTTC. Translated: CASSLEGLVYGYTF.

This clonotype turned up a few times. The V gene is TRBV5-1, the J gene TRBJ2-7; D might be TRBD1 (6 bases). V dropped 0 bases and J dropped 3 bases, with 19 bases sitting between them. CDR1 and CDR2 from the germline V gene are SGHRS and YFSETQ. The CDR3 length is 17 residues. CDR3 nucleotides: TGCGCCAGCAGCTTGGACCTTAAGACCGGGACACACTACGAGCAGTACTTC. Protein sequence: CASSLDLKTGTHYEQYF. The full variable domain, in which reference TRBV5-1 and TRBJ2-7 provide the parts outside the CDR3, is KAGVTQTPRYLIKTRGQQVTLSCSPISGHRSVSWYQQTPGQGLQFLFEYFSETQRNKGNFPGRFSGRQFSNSRSEMNVSTLELGDSALYLCASSLDLKTGTHYEQYFGPGTRLTVT.

The chain has TRBV20-1 and TRBJ2-3; 10 positions match TRBD2. V dropped 5 bases and J dropped 0; count of bases not matched to a gene: 2. This CDR3 contains 14 residues. The germline gives CDR1 DFQATT, CDR2 SNEGSKA (reference sequence). The CDR3 loop is CSAFSGGSTDTQYF. CDR3 nucleotide sequence: TGCAGTGCTTTTAGCGGGGGGAGCACAGATACGCAGTATTTT.

This clonotype was recorded once. V gene TRBV12-3 or TRBV12-4 combines with J gene TRBJ1-5, with a weak D call TRBD1 (5 bases). Trimming shortened V by 2 bases and J by 7 bases, and 12 bases separated the two germline ends. CDR3 length: 14 amino acids. In DNA, the CDR3 is TGTGCCAGCAGTTTAAGCAGGGCGTCCCAGCCCCAGCATTTT. Protein: CASSLSRASQPQHF.

V gene TRBV20-1 combines with J gene TRBJ2-5; maybe TRBD2 (6 bases). Trimming left V 6 bases short and J 1 base short, with 9 bases between. CDR1 and CDR2 from the germline V gene are DFQATT and SNEGSKA (reference sequence). The CDR3 covers 12 residues. The CDR3 DNA reads as TGCAGTGCCACTAGCTCCCAAGAGACCCAGTACTTC. The encoded protein is CSATSSQETQYF.

This clonotype has a handful of counts. V gene TRBV28 combines with J gene TRBJ2-1; 14 bases are shared with TRBD2. The V segment lost 2 bases and the J segment 5 bases; nucleotides outside the gene matches: 2. Germline V gives CDR1 MDHEN, CDR2 SYDVKM. The CDR3 sequence is 16 residues long. CDR3 sequence (DNA): TGTGCCAGCAGTTTACAGGGACTAGCGGGGGACAATGAGCAGTTCTTC. It codes for CASSLQGLAGDNEQFF.

The chain recombines TRBV3-1 with TRBJ2-2; D perhaps matches TRBD1 (5 bases). This CDR3 is built from 12 residues. Germline V gene data show CDR1 as LGHDT and CDR2 as YNNKEL (reference sequence). The V end was cut by 6 bases, the J end by 9 bases, with 11 bases between. Here the CDR3 DNA reads TGTGCCAGCAGTACGACAGAACGGGAGCTGTTTTTT. This codes for CASSTTERELFF. Using reference TRBV3-1 and TRBJ2-2 for the parts outside the CDR3, the full variable domain is DTAVSQTPKYLVTQMGNDKSIKCEQNLGHDTMYWYKQDSKKFLKIMFSYNNKELIINETVPNRFSPKSPDKAHLNLHINSLELGDSAVYFCASSTTERELFFGEGSRLTVL.

This clonotype appeared a few times. The rearrangement uses TRBV4-3 and TRBJ2-5; 9 nucleotides agree with TRBD1. The CDR3 contains 13 residues. Germline CDR1 LGHNA, CDR2 YSLEER. The ends lost 0 bases at V and 7 bases at J; junction bases unmatched: 0. The chain's CDR3 is CASSQEQGATQYF. The CDR3 DNA reads as TGCGCCAGCAGCCAAGAACAGGGGGCGACCCAGTACTTC.

This clonotype was found a few times. The chain uses TRBV29-1 and TRBJ1-1; D remains ambiguous. CDR1 and CDR2 (germline): SQVTM, ANQGSEA. Trimming pared 6 bases from V and 5 bases from J, leaving 10 bases between. This CDR3 is built from 11 residues. In DNA form, the CDR3 reads TGCAGCGTACTTGAAGCAACTGAAGCTTTCTTT. Translated, it gives CSVLEATEAFF.

This clonotype was counted many times. V and J are TRBV29-1 and TRBJ2-7, with TRBD2 matching 10 bases. This CDR3 has 14 residues. After removal of 3 bases from V and 3 bases from J, the junction contained 5 bases not matched to a gene. In germline, CDR1 is SQVTM, CDR2 ANQGSEA. This CDR3 is CSVEDSGGNYEQYF. CDR3 DNA sequence: TGCAGCGTTGAGGATAGCGGGGGGAACTACGAGCAGTACTTC.

The count of this clonotype is one. This sequence joins TRBV20-1 and TRBJ2-1, with a weak D call TRBD1 (6 bases). This CDR3 comprises 17 residues. The V gene's germline CDR1 is DFQATT and CDR2 SNEGSKA (reference sequence). V lost 4 bases to trimming and J lost 1 base, with 20 bases between them. Here the CDR3 DNA reads TGCAGTGCTACTGGACAGCTACTTACTGTTTCCTACAATGAGCAGTTCTTC. Translated: CSATGQLLTVSYNEQFF.

This clonotype was observed a handful of times. The chain is built from TRBV7-9 and TRBJ2-1, with D maybe TRBD2 (5 bases). The CDR3 spans 12 residues. In germline, CDR1 is SEHNR, CDR2 FQNEAQ (reference sequence). Trimming removed 3 bases from V and 10 bases from J, with 10 bases in between. The CDR3 spells CASSFGEGEQFF. As DNA, the CDR3 is TGTGCCAGCAGCTTCGGGGAAGGGGAGCAGTTCTTC.